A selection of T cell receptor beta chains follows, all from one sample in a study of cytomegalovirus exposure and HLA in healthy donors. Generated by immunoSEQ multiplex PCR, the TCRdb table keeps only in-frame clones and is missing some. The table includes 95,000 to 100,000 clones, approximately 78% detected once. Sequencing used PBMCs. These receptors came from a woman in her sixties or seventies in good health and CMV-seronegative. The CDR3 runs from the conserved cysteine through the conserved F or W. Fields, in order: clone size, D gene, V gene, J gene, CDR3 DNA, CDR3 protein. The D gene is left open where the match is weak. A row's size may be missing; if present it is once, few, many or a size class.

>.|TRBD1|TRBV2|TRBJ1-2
TGTGCCAGCAGGACAGGGGCTAACTATGGCTACACCTTC
CASRTGANYGYTF
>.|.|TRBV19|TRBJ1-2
TGTGCCAGTAGTACCCGGCAGGTTGGTGGCTACACCTTC
CASSTRQVGGYTF
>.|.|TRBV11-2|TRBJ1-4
TGTGCCAGCAGCTTAGGTGGGAGTATTGGGAAACTGTTTTTT
CASSLGGSIGKLFF
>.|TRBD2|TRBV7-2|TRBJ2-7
TGTGCCAGCAGCCGATCAGCGGGACGCTACTACGAGCAGTACTTC
CASSRSAGRYYEQYF
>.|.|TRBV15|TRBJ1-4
TGTGCCACCAGCCTTAATGAAAAACTGTTTTTT
CATSLNEKLFF
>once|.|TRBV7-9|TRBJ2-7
TGTGCCAGCAGCTTAGAGTCGTCGGTGCAGTACTTC
CASSLESSVQYF
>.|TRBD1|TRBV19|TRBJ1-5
TGTGCCAGTAGTAAAGGACAGGTCCTTAGCAATCAGCCCCAGCATTTT
CASSKGQVLSNQPQHF
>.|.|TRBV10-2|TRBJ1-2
TGCGCCAGCAGTGAAAGCAGGGGCAACTATGGCTACACCTTC
CASSESRGNYGYTF
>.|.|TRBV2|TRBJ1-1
TGTGCCAGCAGTGATCCGGTAGAAGCTTTCTTT
CASSDPVEAFF
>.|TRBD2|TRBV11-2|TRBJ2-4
TGTGCCAGCAGCTTCACCGGACTAGCGGGGGGTAAAAACATTCAGTACTTC
CASSFTGLAGGKNIQYF
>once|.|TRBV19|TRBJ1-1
TGTGCCAGTAGTATAACCCCCGGGGGGAACACTGAAGCTTTCTTT
CASSITPGGNTEAFF
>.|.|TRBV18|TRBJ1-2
TGTGCCAGCTCACCAATGGAGGAGTACTATGGCTACACCTTC
CASSPMEEYYGYTF
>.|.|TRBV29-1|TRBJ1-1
TGCAGCGTCGTGAAGGTGGGGGCAAGTCGGGAAGCTTTCTTT
CSVVKVGASREAFF
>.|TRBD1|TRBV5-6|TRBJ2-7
TGTGCCAGCAGCTTAGACAGGGAGATCGACTCATACGAGCAGTACTTC
CASSLDREIDSYEQYF